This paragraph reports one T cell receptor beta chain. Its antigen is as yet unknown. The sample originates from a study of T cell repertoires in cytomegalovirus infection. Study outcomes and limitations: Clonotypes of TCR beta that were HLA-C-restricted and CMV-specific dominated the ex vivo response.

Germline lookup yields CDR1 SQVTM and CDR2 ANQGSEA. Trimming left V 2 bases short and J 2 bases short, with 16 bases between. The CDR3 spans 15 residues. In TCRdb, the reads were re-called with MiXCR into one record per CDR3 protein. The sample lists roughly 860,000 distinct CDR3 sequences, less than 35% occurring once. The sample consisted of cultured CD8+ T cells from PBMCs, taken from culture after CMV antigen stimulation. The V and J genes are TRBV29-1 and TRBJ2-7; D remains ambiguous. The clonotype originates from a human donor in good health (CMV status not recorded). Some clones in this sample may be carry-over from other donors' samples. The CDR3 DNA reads TGCAGCGTTGAAAAGTGCCCGGACGCCGCCTACGAGCAGTACGTC. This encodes CSVEKCPDAAYEQYV.